A selection of T cell receptor beta chains follows, all from one sample in a study of Graves' ophthalmopathy and Graves' hyperthyroidism. A single record per CDR3 protein comes from TCRdb applying MiXCR to the multiplex PCR reads. The table records about 240,000 distinct CDR3 sequences, around 45% of them present only once. Sequenced material: peripheral blood. The receptors were sampled from an adult man with Graves' ophthalmopathy. CDR3s include the opening cysteine and the closing phenylalanine or tryptophan. A D gene is named only where the DNA matches it firmly. Clone size appears in some rows only: once, few, many, or a class for an expanded clone.

D gene	V gene	J gene	clone size	CDR3 DNA	CDR3 protein
TRBD2	TRBV9	TRBJ2-5	-	TGTGCCAGCAGCGCCGAATCAAGCGGGAGGGCCCTCGGAGAGACCCAGTACTTC	CASSAESSGRALGETQYF
TRBD2	TRBV2	TRBJ2-5	-	TGTGCCAGCAGTGATGCGGGGGGGGGTTATGAGACCCAGTACTTC	CASSDAGGGYETQYF
-	TRBV7-9	TRBJ2-7	few	TGTGCCAGTGTCCCGGACTACGAGCAGTACTTC	CASVPDYEQYF
-	TRBV7-9	TRBJ1-6	-	TGTGCCAGCAGCCCCGTTGAGGGGGGAAATTCACCCCTCCACTTT	CASSPVEGGNSPLHF
-	TRBV10-3	TRBJ2-7	few	TGTGCCATCAGTGATCAAAGACTAGTAGAACCAAAGGAGCAGTACTTC	CAISDQRLVEPKEQYF
-	TRBV20-1	TRBJ1-5	few	TGCAGTGCTAGAGCGGGGGTCAATCAGCCCCAGCATTTT	CSARAGVNQPQHF
-	TRBV7-3	TRBJ1-1	-	TGTGCCAGCAGCCCAGCACGATTCAGAGGGACTGAAGCTTTCTTT	CASSPARFRGTEAFF
TRBD1	TRBV7-9	TRBJ2-7	-	TGTGCCAGCAGCTCTCAACAGGGGGCCTACGAGCAGTACTTC	CASSSQQGAYEQYF
-	TRBV5-5	TRBJ1-2	-	TGTGCCAGCAGCCCTAGTCCCCGGGGGGAAGGCTACACCTTC	CASSPSPRGEGYTF
-	TRBV7-3	TRBJ2-2	-	TGTGCCAGCAGCCCCAGTCGGGGGGCAGACGGGGAGCTGTTTTTT	CASSPSRGADGELFF
TRBD1	TRBV29-1	TRBJ1-3	-	TGCAGCGTTGAGCCCCAGGGGGCGGGAAACACCATATATTTT	CSVEPQGAGNTIYF
-	TRBV29-1	TRBJ2-7	-	TGCAGCGCAGGACAACAGGGGGGGTACGAGCAGTACTTC	CSAGQQGGYEQYF
-	TRBV19	TRBJ2-6	few	TGTGCCAGTAGTAGGAGGGCAGAGGGTTCAGGGGCCAACGTCCTGACTTTC	CASSRRAEGSGANVLTF
-	TRBV12-3/TRBV12-4	TRBJ2-7	-	TGTGCCAGCAGTTCCTCGGACTACGAGCAGTACTTC	CASSSSDYEQYF
TRBD1	TRBV28	TRBJ1-6	-	TGTGCCAGCAGTGGACAGGGGAGAGGTTCACCCCTCCACTTT	CASSGQGRGSPLHF
-	TRBV4-1	TRBJ2-2	few	TGCGCCAGCAGCCACCCTAGGACAGGGGCGGCTAGCGGGAGTCTTTACACCGGGGAGCTGTTTTTT	CASSHPRTGAASGSLYTGELFF
-	TRBV12-3/TRBV12-4	TRBJ2-5	-	TGTGCCAGCAGGACGGGGGCAGCTCAAGAGACCCAGTACTTC	CASRTGAAQETQYF
-	TRBV7-9	TRBJ2-7	few	TGTGCCAGCAGCTTAGCTGTGAACGAGCAGTACTTC	CASSLAVNEQYF
-	TRBV12-3/TRBV12-4	TRBJ1-1	-	TGTGCCAGCAGTCCAGGGACGCGAAAGGGAGCTTTCTTT	CASSPGTRKGAFF
-	TRBV7-6	TRBJ2-7	-	TGTGCCAGCAGCTTAGGTGTCCGCACCTTACGCGAGCAGTACTTC	CASSLGVRTLREQYF
TRBD1	TRBV7-8	TRBJ1-4	few	TGTGCCAGCAGCACGGACAGGGGGCAAGAAAAACTGTTTTTT	CASSTDRGQEKLFF
TRBD2	TRBV7-2	TRBJ2-7	-	TGTGCCAGCAGCTTAGTAGCGGGGGGGCTGTACGAGCAGTACTTC	CASSLVAGGLYEQYF
-	TRBV7-2	TRBJ2-7	-	TGTGCCAGCAGCTACGGGACACTGTCCTACGAGCAGTACTTC	CASSYGTLSYEQYF
-	TRBV7-2	TRBJ1-1	few	TGTGCCAGCCTTTGGGGGGCCACTGAAGCTTTCTTT	CASLWGATEAFF
TRBD1	TRBV9	TRBJ1-5	-	TGTGCCAGCAGCGTAGGATGGACAGGGCCGCCCCAGCATTTT	CASSVGWTGPPQHF
-	TRBV9	TRBJ1-6	few	TGTGCCAGCTCTGGGCAGGGAGCTTCTTCACCCCTCCACTTT	CASSGQGASSPLHF
-	TRBV28	TRBJ2-2	once	TGTGCCAGCATCCGGTCCGGGACACTCGACCCCGGGGAGCTGTTTTTT	CASIRSGTLDPGELFF
TRBD1	TRBV7-9	TRBJ1-1	-	TGTGCCAGCAGTGATTGGGTGGGGACAGGGGACGAAGCTTTCTTT	CASSDWVGTGDEAFF
-	TRBV6-7	TRBJ2-7	-	TGTGCCAGCATTTGTGGACAGGTGGAGGGCGAGCAGTACTTC	CASICGQVEGEQYF
-	TRBV20-1	TRBJ2-5	many	TGCAGTGCTAGAGGGGCAGGGCCCCAAGAGACCCAGTACTTC	CSARGAGPQETQYF
TRBD1	TRBV19	TRBJ2-7	-	TGTGCCTGGACTCCCGGGACAGGCAAGGAGCAGTACTTC	CAWTPGTGKEQYF
-	TRBV12-3/TRBV12-4	TRBJ2-7	once	TGTGCCAGTGGTTTGGTCGCAGGCTACGAGCAGTACTTC	CASGLVAGYEQYF
-	TRBV7-8	TRBJ1-2	few	TGTGCCAGCAGCCCCTTGGGTAGGGCAGGCCTCTATGGCTACACCTTC	CASSPLGRAGLYGYTF
TRBD1	TRBV19	TRBJ2-2	-	TGTGCCAGTAGTATCCTGACAGGGATCCCCGGGGAGCTGTTTTTT	CASSILTGIPGELFF
-	TRBV5-1	TRBJ1-6	-	TGCGCCAGCAGTGCCTCCTATAATTCACCCCTCCACTTT	CASSASYNSPLHF
-	TRBV7-8	TRBJ1-3	-	TGTGCCAGCAGCTTAGGGGCAGGCTCTGGAAACACCATATATTTT	CASSLGAGSGNTIYF
-	TRBV7-9	TRBJ2-7	-	TGTGCCAGCATAAGTGGTTCCTACGAGCAGTACTTC	CASISGSYEQYF
-	TRBV9	TRBJ1-6	-	TGTGCCAGCTCACCATACGTCGACCGATCTAATTCACCCCTCCACTTT	CASSPYVDRSNSPLHF
TRBD1	TRBV7-6	TRBJ1-1	few	TGTGCCAGCAGCTTGACAGGGCCAAGGGGGACTGAAGCTTTCTTT	CASSLTGPRGTEAFF
TRBD2	TRBV20-1	TRBJ2-2	-	TGCAGTGCCCCGCTGTGGGAGGGAGGCACCGGGGAGCTGTTTTTT	CSAPLWEGGTGELFF
TRBD2	TRBV7-6	TRBJ2-5	-	TGTGCCAGCAGCCGAGGGAGGGGAGATACCTATGAGCAGTACTTC	CASSRGRGDTYEQYF
TRBD1	TRBV20-1	TRBJ2-2	-	TGCAGTGCTAGAGATAGGGAGGACAGGGCGGGCACCGGGGAGCTGTTTTTT	CSARDREDRAGTGELFF
TRBD2	TRBV28	TRBJ2-7	-	TGTGCCAGCAGTTCGCTAGCGGGGATCAACTACGAGCAGTACTTC	CASSSLAGINYEQYF
-	TRBV7-9	TRBJ2-7	-	TGTGCCAGCAGCTTGGCGGGTAGCGCCTACGAGCAGTACTTC	CASSLAGSAYEQYF
TRBD1	TRBV29-1	TRBJ2-2	-	TGCAGCGTTCCGACAGGGGAAAGTGGGCCCGGCGGCGGGGAGCTGTTTTTT	CSVPTGESGPGGGELFF
-	TRBV2	TRBJ1-3	-	TGTGCCAGCAGTGGACAGAGCTCTGGAAACACCATATATTTT	CASSGQSSGNTIYF
-	TRBV5-1	TRBJ1-1	few	TGCGCCAGCAGCATCACTGGGAACACTGAAGCTTTCTTT	CASSITGNTEAFF
-	TRBV29-1	TRBJ2-7	many	TGCAGCGTTGAATCCCCGGGGGAGCAGTACTTC	CSVESPGEQYF
-	TRBV20-1	TRBJ1-6	-	TGCAGTGCTAGAGTACCAGGGGATAGTTCACCCCTCCACTTT	CSARVPGDSSPLHF
-	TRBV10-3	TRBJ1-5	few	TGTGCCATCAGTGTAGGCAATGAGCATTTT	CAISVGNEHF